Listed below are T cell receptor beta chains from one sample, sequenced in a study of OX40 agonist ivuxolimab in advanced cancers. Clones were sequenced by immunoSEQ multiplex PCR, and TCRdb holds only the in-frame ones, with some missing. This table holds approximately 65,000 clones, around 86% found once. Source: CD4+ or CD8+ T cells sorted from blood, taken in a trial of the OX40 agonist ivuxolimab. The origin of the receptors is an adult with an advanced solid tumor such as melanoma, head and neck, liver or kidney cancer. Both conserved end residues are part of each CDR3. The order of the fields is V gene, clone size, J gene, D gene, CDR3 protein, CDR3 DNA. A D gene is named only where the DNA matches it firmly. Rows may omit the clone size; those that give it use once, few, many or a size class.

v_call: TRBV18; clone_size: .; j_call: TRBJ2-3; d_call: .; cdr3_aa: CASSPPSLVGTQYF; cdr3_nt: TGTGCCAGCTCACCCCCGTCTCTTGTTGGGACGCAGTATTTT
v_call: TRBV9; clone_size: .; j_call: TRBJ2-1; d_call: TRBD2; cdr3_aa: CASSVAGGMTAGSYNEQFF; cdr3_nt: TGTGCCAGCAGCGTAGCGGGGGGGATGACTGCGGGCTCCTACAATGAGCAGTTCTTC
v_call: TRBV28; clone_size: .; j_call: TRBJ1-1; d_call: .; cdr3_aa: CASRGTEAFF; cdr3_nt: TGTGCCAGCAGGGGAACTGAAGCTTTCTTT
v_call: TRBV7-2; clone_size: .; j_call: TRBJ1-1; d_call: .; cdr3_aa: CASSFTGLRTEAFF; cdr3_nt: TGTGCCAGCAGCTTTACAGGGCTACGGACTGAAGCTTTCTTT
v_call: TRBV27; clone_size: .; j_call: TRBJ2-6; d_call: .; cdr3_aa: CASSFSDFSGANVLTF; cdr3_nt: TGTGCCAGCAGTTTCTCAGATTTCTCTGGGGCCAACGTCCTGACTTTC
v_call: TRBV15; clone_size: .; j_call: TRBJ2-7; d_call: TRBD1; cdr3_aa: CATSSRDRGRLTERYEQYF; cdr3_nt: TGTGCCACCAGCAGCCGGGACAGGGGGCGCTTAACGGAGCGGTACGAGCAGTACTTC
v_call: TRBV10-3; clone_size: .; j_call: TRBJ1-2; d_call: .; cdr3_aa: CAISASDNYGYTF; cdr3_nt: TGTGCCATCAGTGCCTCAGATAACTATGGCTACACCTTC
v_call: TRBV6-5; clone_size: once; j_call: TRBJ2-7; d_call: .; cdr3_aa: CASTTSYEQYF; cdr3_nt: TGTGCCAGCACCACAAGCTACGAGCAGTACTTC
v_call: TRBV4-1; clone_size: .; j_call: TRBJ1-2; d_call: .; cdr3_aa: CASSQDTVKARYYGYTF; cdr3_nt: TGCGCCAGCAGCCAAGATACGGTTAAAGCCAGATACTATGGCTACACCTTC
v_call: TRBV7-8; clone_size: .; j_call: TRBJ2-3; d_call: TRBD1; cdr3_aa: CASSLTGDRTDTQYF; cdr3_nt: TGTGCCAGCAGCTTAACAGGGGATAGGACAGATACGCAGTATTTT
v_call: TRBV4-2; clone_size: few; j_call: TRBJ2-7; d_call: .; cdr3_aa: CASSQDSQGRYEQYF; cdr3_nt: TGTGCCAGCAGCCAAGACTCTCAGGGGAGGTACGAGCAGTACTTC
v_call: TRBV27; clone_size: .; j_call: TRBJ2-1; d_call: TRBD2; cdr3_aa: CASSTLQESVPGLAGNEQFF; cdr3_nt: TGTGCCAGCAGTACCCTACAAGAATCGGTCCCGGGACTAGCGGGAAATGAGCAGTTCTTC
v_call: TRBV27; clone_size: .; j_call: TRBJ2-2; d_call: .; cdr3_aa: CASSLEVTGELFF; cdr3_nt: TGTGCCAGCAGTTTGGAAGTCACCGGGGAGCTGTTTTTT
v_call: TRBV5-1; clone_size: .; j_call: TRBJ2-5; d_call: .; cdr3_aa: CASSLGMGRLETQYF; cdr3_nt: TGCGCCAGCAGCTTGGGGATGGGCAGGCTTGAGACCCAGTACTTC
v_call: TRBV10-3; clone_size: few; j_call: TRBJ2-5; d_call: TRBD2; cdr3_aa: CASSEAGEKTGQETQYF; cdr3_nt: TGTGCCTCCTCTGAGGCGGGAGAAAAAACAGGCCAAGAGACCCAGTACTTC
v_call: TRBV9; clone_size: .; j_call: TRBJ2-5; d_call: .; cdr3_aa: CASSVGGSMRQETQYF; cdr3_nt: TGTGCCAGCAGCGTAGGGGGTTCGATGAGACAAGAGACCCAGTACTTC
v_call: TRBV4-1; clone_size: once; j_call: TRBJ2-7; d_call: .; cdr3_aa: CASSREYTISYEQYF; cdr3_nt: TGCGCCAGCAGCCGGGAATATACGATCTCCTACGAGCAGTACTTC
v_call: TRBV6-1; clone_size: once; j_call: TRBJ1-2; d_call: .; cdr3_aa: CASRGTGSPISTF; cdr3_nt: TGTGCCAGCAGAGGAACCGGGTCCCCTATCTCCACCTTC
v_call: TRBV7-9; clone_size: once; j_call: TRBJ2-7; d_call: TRBD2; cdr3_aa: CASSPQPSGVSSYEQYF; cdr3_nt: TGTGCCAGCAGCCCGCAACCTAGCGGGGTAAGCTCCTACGAGCAGTACTTC
v_call: TRBV7-2; clone_size: .; j_call: TRBJ2-2; d_call: .; cdr3_aa: CASSPPGQLTGELFF; cdr3_nt: TGTGCCAGCAGCCCCCCAGGACAGCTCACCGGGGAGCTGTTTTTT
v_call: TRBV6-5; clone_size: .; j_call: TRBJ2-7; d_call: .; cdr3_aa: CASSYDRSTNYEQYF; cdr3_nt: TGTGCCAGCAGTTACGACAGGTCTACCAATTACGAGCAGTACTTC
v_call: TRBV18; clone_size: .; j_call: TRBJ2-5; d_call: .; cdr3_aa: CASSRGQQETQYF; cdr3_nt: TGTGCCAGCTCACGTGGACAGCAAGAGACCCAGTACTTC
v_call: TRBV20-1; clone_size: .; j_call: TRBJ2-5; d_call: .; cdr3_aa: CSASQETQYF; cdr3_nt: TGCAGTGCTTCCCAAGAGACCCAGTACTTC
v_call: TRBV7-2; clone_size: .; j_call: TRBJ1-2; d_call: .; cdr3_aa: CASSSGGGSNYGYTF; cdr3_nt: TGTGCCAGCAGTTCCGGCGGGGGGTCTAACTATGGCTACACCTTC
v_call: TRBV7-8; clone_size: .; j_call: TRBJ1-5; d_call: .; cdr3_aa: CASTKTRQINQPQHF; cdr3_nt: TGTGCCAGCACCAAAACTCGGCAGATTAATCAGCCCCAGCATTTT
v_call: TRBV9; clone_size: .; j_call: TRBJ2-7; d_call: TRBD2; cdr3_aa: CASSAGLALSEQYF; cdr3_nt: TGTGCCAGCAGCGCCGGACTAGCCCTTAGCGAGCAGTACTTC
v_call: TRBV10-3; clone_size: .; j_call: TRBJ1-1; d_call: .; cdr3_aa: CASARGTNTEAFF; cdr3_nt: TGTGCCAGCGCCAGGGGAACGAACACTGAAGCTTTCTTT
v_call: TRBV27; clone_size: .; j_call: TRBJ2-1; d_call: TRBD2; cdr3_aa: CASSSGRYNEQFF; cdr3_nt: TGTGCCAGCAGTAGCGGGAGGTACAATGAGCAGTTCTTC
v_call: TRBV6-5; clone_size: .; j_call: TRBJ2-7; d_call: .; cdr3_aa: CASSDRTVSYEQYF; cdr3_nt: TGTGCCAGCAGTGACAGGACAGTCTCCTACGAGCAGTACTTC
v_call: TRBV5-5; clone_size: .; j_call: TRBJ1-2; d_call: .; cdr3_aa: CASSLSQGLANYGYTF; cdr3_nt: TGTGCCAGCAGCTTATCCCAGGGGTTAGCTAACTATGGCTACACCTTC
v_call: TRBV5-5; clone_size: .; j_call: TRBJ1-1; d_call: .; cdr3_aa: CASRTQNTEAFF; cdr3_nt: TGTGCCAGCCGGACTCAGAACACTGAAGCTTTCTTT
v_call: TRBV28; clone_size: few; j_call: TRBJ1-2; d_call: .; cdr3_aa: CASKEGPYGYTF; cdr3_nt: TGTGCCAGCAAAGAGGGGCCCTATGGCTACACCTTC
v_call: TRBV15; clone_size: .; j_call: TRBJ2-7; d_call: .; cdr3_aa: CATSREGQYEQYF; cdr3_nt: TGTGCCACCAGCAGGGAGGGACAGTACGAGCAGTACTTC
v_call: TRBV7-9; clone_size: .; j_call: TRBJ1-5; d_call: .; cdr3_aa: CASSLFGTQTGNQPQHF; cdr3_nt: TGTGCCAGCAGCTTGTTTGGGACCCAAACGGGCAATCAGCCCCAGCATTTT
v_call: TRBV7-9; clone_size: .; j_call: TRBJ2-1; d_call: TRBD2; cdr3_aa: CASSLVPSGRSYNEQFF; cdr3_nt: TGTGCCAGCAGCTTAGTACCCTCCGGGAGGTCCTACAATGAGCAGTTCTTC
v_call: TRBV15; clone_size: .; j_call: TRBJ2-7; d_call: .; cdr3_aa: CATSRVRDEQYF; cdr3_nt: TGTGCCACCAGCAGAGTTCGGGACGAGCAGTACTTC
v_call: TRBV16; clone_size: .; j_call: TRBJ2-3; d_call: TRBD2; cdr3_aa: CASSQSRTSGTNPDTQYF; cdr3_nt: TGTGCCAGCAGCCAATCAAGGACTAGCGGGACTAATCCGGATACGCAGTATTTT
v_call: TRBV15; clone_size: .; j_call: TRBJ1-5; d_call: .; cdr3_aa: CATSRVSNQPQHF; cdr3_nt: TGTGCCACCAGCAGAGTAAGCAATCAGCCCCAGCATTTT
v_call: TRBV30; clone_size: .; j_call: TRBJ1-3; d_call: .; cdr3_aa: CAWDTTAGNTIYF; cdr3_nt: TGTGCCTGGGACACAACGGCGGGAAACACCATATATTTT
v_call: TRBV10-2; clone_size: .; j_call: TRBJ1-4; d_call: TRBD1; cdr3_aa: CASSRIPGQDNEKLFF; cdr3_nt: TGCGCCAGCAGTAGGATCCCGGGACAGGACAATGAAAAACTGTTTTTT
v_call: TRBV5-1; clone_size: .; j_call: TRBJ2-3; d_call: .; cdr3_aa: CASKVIEGGDTQYF; cdr3_nt: TGCGCCAGCAAAGTGATTGAAGGTGGAGATACGCAGTATTTT
v_call: TRBV5-1; clone_size: .; j_call: TRBJ2-1; d_call: TRBD2; cdr3_aa: CASSRGTSSYNEQFF; cdr3_nt: TGCGCCAGCAGCCGCGGGACTAGCTCCTACAATGAGCAGTTCTTC
v_call: TRBV7-2; clone_size: .; j_call: TRBJ1-3; d_call: .; cdr3_aa: CASSLARTASGNTIYF; cdr3_nt: TGTGCCAGCAGCTTAGCCCGGACAGCCTCTGGAAACACCATATATTTT
v_call: TRBV7-9; clone_size: once; j_call: TRBJ2-5; d_call: TRBD2; cdr3_aa: CASAAGAGHVTQYF; cdr3_nt: TGTGCCAGCGCGGCGGGAGCGGGGCATGTCACCCAGTACTTC
v_call: TRBV15; clone_size: once; j_call: TRBJ1-2; d_call: .; cdr3_aa: CATSRDRGSRINYGYTF; cdr3_nt: TGTGCCACCAGCAGAGATAGAGGGTCCAGGATTAACTATGGCTACACCTTC
v_call: TRBV15; clone_size: .; j_call: TRBJ1-4; d_call: TRBD1; cdr3_aa: CATSLDREDEKLFF; cdr3_nt: TGTGCCACCAGCTTGGACAGGGAAGATGAAAAACTGTTTTTT
v_call: TRBV5-4; clone_size: .; j_call: TRBJ1-1; d_call: .; cdr3_aa: CASTSTRGLGTEAFF; cdr3_nt: TGTGCCAGCACCTCAACTCGGGGGTTGGGGACTGAAGCTTTCTTT
v_call: TRBV10-1; clone_size: .; j_call: TRBJ1-2; d_call: .; cdr3_aa: CASSESPSSAGYTF; cdr3_nt: TGCGCCAGCAGTGAGAGTCCGAGTTCGGCTGGCTACACCTTC
v_call: TRBV6-1; clone_size: .; j_call: TRBJ2-7; d_call: .; cdr3_aa: CASSDGRTVQYF; cdr3_nt: TGTGCCAGCAGTGACGGACGAACGGTGCAGTACTTC
v_call: TRBV19; clone_size: .; j_call: TRBJ1-1; d_call: .; cdr3_aa: CASRPATSNTEAFF; cdr3_nt: TGTGCCAGTAGGCCGGCCACTTCCAACACTGAAGCTTTCTTT
v_call: TRBV7-2; clone_size: .; j_call: TRBJ2-5; d_call: .; cdr3_aa: CASRNRVRQTQYF; cdr3_nt: TGTGCCAGCAGAAACAGGGTCAGACAGACCCAGTACTTC
v_call: TRBV10-3; clone_size: few; j_call: TRBJ2-1; d_call: .; cdr3_aa: CAISPEPEVGEQFF; cdr3_nt: TGTGCCATCAGTCCAGAGCCGGAGGTCGGTGAGCAGTTCTTC
v_call: TRBV9; clone_size: .; j_call: TRBJ2-3; d_call: .; cdr3_aa: CASSGPADTQYF; cdr3_nt: TGTGCCAGCAGCGGCCCCGCAGATACGCAGTATTTT
v_call: TRBV5-5; clone_size: .; j_call: TRBJ1-2; d_call: .; cdr3_aa: CASSLARTANYGYTF; cdr3_nt: TGTGCCAGCAGCTTGGCTCGGACAGCGAACTATGGCTACACCTTC